These 31 T cell receptor beta chains originate from one sample sequenced in a study of CD8+ T cells in alopecia areata (dated by TCRdb to the late 2010s). Preparation of the library involved the immunoSEQ multiplex PCR assay. For TCR sequencing, RNA was extracted from every sample and reverse transcribed into cDNA to serve as template. TCRdb mirrors the immuneACCESS table, restricted to in-frame sequences. Some clones are absent from its copies; in checked studies, under half trace to an unresolved V gene, and the reason for the others is unknown. This sample includes about 110,000 clones, and none of them was observed just once. The ten largest clones add up to roughly 21% of the sample. Specimen: lesional skin. These receptors all come from a C3H/HeJ mouse with alopecia areata. Mice from this strain have the MHC haplotype H2-k.

This clone has just a few counts. Genes and germline come from the mouse. The CDR3 end falls 4 residues outside the read, so it is completed with the germline J gene. The gene calls are TRBV19 and TRBJ2-5; TRBD1 matches 9 bases. Germline-derived CDR1 and CDR2 are FNHDT and SITEND (reference sequence). The CDR3 extends over 14 amino acids. The covered CDR3 bases are TGTGCCAGCAGTAGGGGACAGGGAGAAGAC. Translated: CASSRGQGED. The full-length CDR3 reads as CASSRGQGEDTQYF.

Concerning this clone: The genes and germline here are from mouse. The read ends 4 residues early relative to the CDR3; the germline J gene fills the gap. This chain uses TRBV13-3 with TRBJ1-1, with 8 bases matching TRBD1. This CDR3 is built from 15 residues. Unmatched junction bases numbered 3, after V lost 1 base and J lost 1 base. The V gene's germline CDR1 is NNHDY and CDR2 SYVADS. CDR3 sequence reads: CASSDYGTGNTEVFF. The part of the CDR3 DNA that was read is TGTGCCAGCAGTGATTACGGGACAGGGAACACA.

This clone occurred a few times. Mouse germline and gene names are used. Read sequence stops 4 residues before the CDR3 end, and the germline J gene provides the missing end. The chain employs TRBV13-1 and TRBJ2-5, with 11 bases matching TRBD2. V lost 3 bases to trimming and J lost 2 bases; unmatched junction nucleotides: 5. The CDR3 sequence is 16 residues long. Germline values: CDR1 NSHNY, CDR2 SYGAGN. CDR3 sequence: CASSADWGGFQDTQYF. The part of the CDR3 DNA that was read is TGTGCCAGCAGTGCCGACTGGGGGGGTTTCCAAGAC.

Regarding this clone: All gene names here are mouse names. The read terminates 4 residues before the CDR3 end, so the remaining end is supplied by the germline J gene. This rearrangement joins TRBV3 to TRBJ2-3, with 10 positions matching TRBD1. Unmatched junction bases numbered 3, after V lost 5 bases and J lost 1 base. This CDR3 has 15 residues. In germline, CDR1 is SNHLY, CDR2 FYNGKV (reference sequence). This chain's CDR3 is CASSPGTGGAETLYF. Partial CDR3 DNA: TGTGCCAGCAGCCCTGGGACAGGGGGTGCAGAA.

This clone showed up just a few times. Each gene name is a mouse one. The read halts 4 residues ahead of the CDR3 end, with the missing end drawn from the germline J gene. This chain links TRBV1 with TRBJ2-2; 9 bases match TRBD1. CDR3 size: 17 residues. Trimming cost V 3 bases and J 0 bases; bases outside gene matches: 5. Germline V lookup: CDR1 NSQYPW, CDR2 LRSPGD (reference sequence). CDR3 amino acids: CTCSAGQGRANTGQLYF. The sequenced part of the CDR3 DNA is TGCACCTGCAGTGCGGGACAGGGAAGGGCAAACACCGGG.

This clone was observed a handful of times. Gene names are the mouse ones. The CDR3 is cut off 4 residues early in the read; its end comes from the germline J gene. J is TRBJ2-7 and V is TRBV14; 7 bases line up with TRBD2. Germline-derived CDR1 and CDR2 are SGHDT and FRDEAV. CDR3 size: 12 residues. The covered CDR3 bases are TGTGCCAGCAGTTTTTGGGGGGAT. It yields the protein CASSFWGD. The whole CDR3 protein is CASSFWGDEQYF.

In the case of this clone: Gene names follow the mouse nomenclature. The CDR3 end lies 4 residues beyond the end of the read and is filled in from the germline J gene. V and J are TRBV1 and TRBJ2-5, with a weak D call TRBD1 (8 bases). Germline loops: CDR1 NSQYPW, CDR2 LRSPGD (reference sequence). CDR3 length: 16 amino acids. The V end lost 4 bases, the J end lost 1 base, and 15 bases lay between the germline ends. The sequenced CDR3 bases are TGCACCTGCAGTGGAACAGGGGGGGGGTACCAAGAC. It yields the protein CTCSGTGGGYQD. The complete CDR3 reads CTCSGTGGGYQDTQYF.

A remark on this clone: Mouse germline and gene names are used. Sequencing ends 4 residues short of the CDR3 end; the germline J gene provides the rest. The chain joins TRBV13-3 to TRBJ1-2, with D possibly TRBD1 on 5 matching bases. This CDR3 has 12 amino acids. Germline CDR1 is NNHDY and CDR2 is SYVADS. CDR3 protein: CASSELGHDYTF. The part of the CDR3 DNA that was read is TGTGCCAGCAGTGAACTGGGGCAC.

For this clone: Gene names are the mouse ones. The CDR3 end falls 4 residues outside the read, so it is completed with the germline J gene. The gene calls are TRBV13-3 and TRBJ2-1; D call uncertain. The CDR3 spans 14 residues. With 0 bases removed from V and 3 bases from J, the gap between germline ends came to 7 bases. Germline values: CDR1 NNHDY, CDR2 SYVADS. The part of the CDR3 DNA that was read is TGTGCCAGCAGTGATGAACAGTTCTATGCT. Translation: CASSDEQFYA. The entire CDR3 protein is CASSDEQFYAEQFF.

To note about this clone: All gene names here are mouse names. The CDR3 end lies 4 residues beyond the end of the read and is filled in from the germline J gene. The chain is built from TRBV19 and TRBJ2-5; 10 nucleotides match TRBD2. The CDR3 spans 16 residues. Germline-derived CDR1 and CDR2 are FNHDT and SITEND (reference sequence). CDR3 DNA, as far as it was read: TGTGCCAGCAGTATAACCCCCGGGACTGGGGTTGAC. This translates into CASSITPGTGVD. The full CDR3 protein is CASSITPGTGVDTQYF.

In the case of this clone: There is a difference at residue 11 between the TCRdb protein and the DNA translation, so the protein given here was translated from the DNA. These gene names are mouse names. The read ends 3 residues shy of where the CDR3 ends; the end is completed using the germline J gene. The sample carries other DNA sequences with the same CDR3. The gene calls are TRBV13-2 and TRBJ1-6; 9 nucleotides align to TRBD1. TRBJ1-6 is flagged as an ORF with uncertain function. This CDR3 contains 14 residues. Germline trimming cut 5 bases from V and 7 bases from J; bases unmatched to any gene: 4. Germline CDR1 and CDR2: NNHNN and SYGAGS (reference sequence). The sequenced part of the CDR3 DNA is TGTGCCAGCGGAGGGACAGGGAGGAATTCGCCC. It yields the protein CASGGTGRNSP. The CDR3, in full, reads CASGGTGRNSPLYF.

This clone appeared a few times. Mouse gene names apply. Coverage ceases 4 residues before the CDR3 finishes, and the germline J gene fills in the end. The V gene is TRBV19, the J gene TRBJ2-1; 8 bases line up with TRBD2. The CDR3 spans 15 residues. V was pared by 1 base and J by 3 bases, with 3 bases of the junction left unmatched. CDR1 and CDR2 (germline): FNHDT, SITEND (reference sequence). CDR3: CASSINWGFYAEQFF. Incomplete CDR3 DNA: TGTGCCAGCAGTATAAACTGGGGGTTCTATGCT.

This clone was seen more than once but under ten times. Gene names are mouse gene names. The read stops 4 residues short of the end of the CDR3; the missing end is completed from the germline J gene. The chain has TRBV1 and TRBJ2-1; D ambiguous. The CDR3 totals 13 residues. Per the germline V gene, CDR1 is NSQYPW and CDR2 is LRSPGD (reference sequence). Trimming stripped 4 bases from V and 2 bases from J, with 6 bases between. CDR3 DNA, as far as it was read: TGCACCTGCAGTGTGTCCCACTATGCT. As protein: CTCSVSHYA. The full-length CDR3 reads as CTCSVSHYAEQFF. Full variable domain (remainder filled in from reference TRBV1 and TRBJ2-1): VTLLEQNPRWRLVPRGQAVNLRCILKNSQYPWMSWYQQDLQKQLQWLFTLRSPGDKEVKSLPGADYLATRVTDTELRLQVANMSQGRTLYCTCSVSHYAEQFFGPGTRLTVL.

With respect to this clone: The genes are named according to mouse. Coverage ceases 4 residues before the CDR3 finishes, and the germline J gene fills in the end. The sample carries other DNA sequences with the same CDR3. The gene calls are TRBV5 and TRBJ2-7; 7 nucleotides align to TRBD2. This CDR3 region has 14 residues. Germline CDR1 reads LGHNA; CDR2 reads YNLKQL (reference sequence). The CDR3 protein is CASSPRLGGYEQYF. The part of the CDR3 DNA that was read is TGTGCCAGCAGCCCCCGACTGGGCGGTTAT.

This clone was recorded a few times. The genes and germline here are from mouse. The read gets to within 4 residues of the CDR3 end, and the germline J gene fills in the rest. This chain joins TRBV16 and TRBJ1-2; weak D call: TRBD1 (6 bases). Germline V CDR1 and CDR2: SGHSA, FRNQAP. This CDR3 is built from 15 residues. Trimming left V 1 base short and J 0 bases short, with 9 bases between. The CDR3 loop reads CASSLGGQANSDYTF. The sequenced CDR3 bases are TGTGCAAGCAGCTTAGGGGGACAAGCAAACTCC.

Points on this clone: The genes and germline here are from mouse. The read ends 4 residues before the CDR3 terminus; that terminus is restored from the germline J gene. This chain uses TRBV14 with TRBJ2-7; 10 bases are a match to TRBD1. CDR3 length: 13 residues. Germline assignment: CDR1 SGHDT and CDR2 FRDEAV. The CDR3 DNA, read in part, is TGTGCCAGCAGTTTGGACAGGGGGTAT. Its protein product is CASSLDRGY. The full CDR3 is CASSLDRGYEQYF.

A note on this clone: The germline and genes are mouse ones. The read ends 4 residues shy of where the CDR3 ends; the end is completed using the germline J gene. The rearrangement uses TRBV13-3 and TRBJ1-2, with D perhaps matching TRBD1 (6 bases). V gave up 5 bases and J gave up 0 bases, with 11 bases separating them. The germline CDR1 and CDR2 sequences are NNHDY and SYVADS. The CDR3 has 14 residues. The CDR3 DNA, read in part, is TGTGCCAGCAGAGAGCAGGGGTCAAACTCC. It codes for CASREQGSNS. The complete CDR3 protein is CASREQGSNSDYTF.

In this sample, this clone turned up a few times. Gene names denote mouse genes. The CDR3 extends 4 residues past the end of the read, so its final part is completed from the germline J gene. The chain is built from TRBV13-3 and TRBJ2-2, with 14 bases identical to TRBD2. The CDR3 extends over 17 amino acids. J was trimmed by 4 bases and V by 4 bases; bases with no gene match: 6. Germline assignment: CDR1 NNHDY and CDR2 SYVADS. Partial CDR3 DNA: TGTGCCAGCAGTCCCGGGACTGGGGGGGCGCCCACCGGG. It specifies CASSPGTGGAPTG. The CDR3, in full, reads CASSPGTGGAPTGQLYF.

This clone has at least ten counts. Mouse gene names apply. Coverage ceases 4 residues before the CDR3 finishes, and the germline J gene fills in the end. The V gene is TRBV13-1, the J gene TRBJ2-1; D may be TRBD1 (6 bases). There are 15 residues in the CDR3. Per germline, CDR1 NSHNY and CDR2 SYGAGN. V lost 0 bases, J lost 1 base, and 8 bases lay in between. CDR3 loop: CASSDAGDNYAEQFF. The DNA read from the CDR3 is TGTGCCAGCAGTGATGCAGGGGACAACTATGCT.

At least ten counts were recorded for this clone. Mouse names are used for the genes. The read finishes 4 residues shy of the CDR3 end, and the germline J gene is used to complete it. The rearrangement uses TRBV1 and TRBJ2-4; D might be TRBD2 (6 bases). Germline CDR1 reads NSQYPW; CDR2 reads LRSPGD (reference sequence). The CDR3 contains 14 residues. The CDR3 DNA, read in part, is TGCACCTGCAGTGCAGTCGCCTGGGGAAAC. Its protein is CTCSAVAWGN. Given in full, the CDR3 is CTCSAVAWGNTLYF.

This clone has more than one count but fewer than ten. Gene names are the mouse ones. The read comes to an end 4 residues before the CDR3 does, leaving the germline J gene to fill in the end. The V and J genes are TRBV1 and TRBJ2-4; TRBD1 matches at 9 bases. This CDR3 contains 15 residues. The germline gives CDR1 NSQYPW, CDR2 LRSPGD (reference sequence). The CDR3 protein is CTCSAPYRGRNTLYF. Partial CDR3 DNA: TGCACCTGCAGTGCACCCTACAGGGGGCGAAAC.

Turning to this clone: At residue 15, the TCRdb protein and translated DNA are inconsistent; the protein given comes from the DNA. Genes here carry mouse names. The sequenced part of the CDR3 DNA is TGCACCTGCAGTGCGACCGGGACAAAACCTTCCTATAATTCGCCC. This sequence encodes CTCSATGTKPSYNSP. The whole CDR3 is CTCSATGTKPSYNSPLYF. This chain uses TRBV1 with TRBJ1-6, with D possibly being TRBD1 (6 bases). The read halts 3 residues ahead of the CDR3 end, with the missing end drawn from the germline J gene. TRBJ1-6 is flagged as an ORF with uncertain function. Looked up from germline, CDR1 is NSQYPW and CDR2 is LRSPGD (reference sequence). The CDR3 spans 18 residues. V was shortened by 3 bases and J by 0 bases, with 15 bases between the two germline ends.

Comments on this clone: The translated DNA and TCRdb's protein are not identical at residue 13; the protein here was translated from the DNA. Gene names follow the mouse nomenclature. The CDR3 end is not reached by the read, which stops 3 residues before it; the germline J gene fills it in. J is TRBJ1-3 and V is TRBV19, with a weak D call TRBD1 (6 bases). V was pared by 4 bases and J by 0 bases, with 14 bases between. The V gene's germline CDR1 is FNHDT and CDR2 SITEND (reference sequence). CDR3 length: 16 residues. CDR3 DNA, as far as it was read: TGTGCCAGCAGTTTCGGGGGGGCTTATTCTGGAAATACG. Residues: CASSFGGAYSGNT. The full CDR3 is CASSFGGAYSGNTLYF.

In the case of this clone: Mouse names are used for the genes. The CDR3 end lies 4 residues beyond the end of the read and is filled in from the germline J gene. The gene calls are TRBV19 and TRBJ2-5, with TRBD2 matching 7 bases. CDR1 and CDR2 from the germline V gene are FNHDT and SITEND (reference sequence). The CDR3 totals 14 residues. J lost 3 bases, V lost 2 bases, and 3 bases had no gene match. The chain's CDR3 is CASSINWGQDTQYF. Partial CDR3 DNA: TGTGCCAGCAGTATTAACTGGGGACAAGAC.

This clone came up a few times. Here the gene names and germline are mouse. The read halts 4 residues ahead of the CDR3 end, with the missing end drawn from the germline J gene. This sequence joins TRBV13-3 and TRBJ2-3, with a possible D match to TRBD1 (5 bases). The CDR3 has 16 residues. The V and J ends lost 1 base and 1 base respectively, with 13 bases between them. Germline V CDR1 and CDR2: NNHDY, SYVADS. CDR3 region: CASSDKGEGGAETLYF. CDR3 DNA, as far as it was read: TGTGCCAGCAGTGATAAAGGGGAGGGAGGTGCAGAA.

Points on this clone: Genes and germline come from the mouse. The read comes to an end 4 residues before the CDR3 does, leaving the germline J gene to fill in the end. V gene TRBV5 combines with J gene TRBJ2-7; TRBD2 matches 7 bases. V was pared by 6 bases and J by 0 bases, with 8 bases of the junction left unmatched. The CDR3 runs to 15 residues. The germline CDR1 and CDR2 sequences are LGHNA and YNLKQL (reference sequence). The CDR3 DNA, read in part, is TGTGCCAGCAGTCTCCGACTGGGAAGCTCCTAT. Its translation: CASSLRLGSSY. From start to end, the CDR3 is CASSLRLGSSYEQYF.

For this clone: The gene names given are mouse names. The chain's CDR3 is CASSRDWDSYEQYF. Incomplete CDR3 DNA: TGTGCTAGCAGTCGAGACTGGGACTCCTAT. The rearrangement joins TRBV29 to TRBJ2-7, with 7 bases that match TRBD2. The read ends 4 residues early relative to the CDR3; the germline J gene fills the gap. The CDR3 sequence is 14 residues long. The V segment lost 5 bases and the J segment 0 bases; nucleotides outside the gene matches: 4. Per germline, CDR1 MSHET and CDR2 SYDVDS. Based on the CDR3 plus reference TRBV29 and TRBJ2-7, the full variable domain is DMKVTQMPRYLIKRMGENVLLECGQDMSHETMYWYRQDPGLGLQLIYISYDVDSNSEGDIPKGYRVSRKKREHFSLILDSAKTNQTSVYFCASSRDWDSYEQYFGPGTRLTVL.

There are many counts of this clone. The gene symbols are mouse symbols. The CDR3 end falls 4 residues outside the read, so it is completed with the germline J gene. V usage is TRBV13-3 and J usage is TRBJ2-3, with D possibly TRBD1 on 6 matching bases. V lost 3 bases to trimming and J lost 0 bases, with 14 bases between them. Germline assignment: CDR1 NNHDY and CDR2 SYVADS. CDR3 size: 16 residues. The CDR3 DNA, read in part, is TGTGCCAGCAGTGCTTTGCAGGGGATTAGTGCAGAA. It codes for CASSALQGISAE. The whole CDR3 protein is CASSALQGISAETLYF.

This clone was counted only a few times. Gene names refer to mouse genes. The DNA ends 4 residues before the CDR3 does, and the rest of the CDR3 is filled in from the germline J gene. The chain recombines TRBV1 with TRBJ2-1, with no clear D. The V end was cut by 0 bases, the J end by 0 bases, with 9 bases between. In germline, CDR1 is NSQYPW, CDR2 LRSPGD (reference sequence). The CDR3 consists of 16 residues. The CDR3 region is CTCSAETSYNYAEQFF. The DNA read from the CDR3 is TGCACCTGCAGTGCAGAAACATCTTATAACTATGCT.

This clone was recorded at least ten times. Gene names refer to mouse genes. With the read ending 4 residues before the CDR3 end, the germline J gene is used to fill in that end. V usage is TRBV13-3 and J usage is TRBJ2-3, with D tentatively TRBD1 (6 bases). Looked up from germline, CDR1 is NNHDY and CDR2 is SYVADS. The V end lost 0 bases, the J end lost 0 bases, and 8 bases lay between the germline ends. The CDR3 contains 15 residues. The DNA read from the CDR3 is TGTGCCAGCAGTGATGAACAGGGAAGTGCAGAA. Amino acid sequence: CASSDEQGSAE. The entire CDR3 protein is CASSDEQGSAETLYF.

Note on this clone: The TCRdb protein and the DNA translation do not line up at residue 10; the protein shown here was made by translating the DNA. Mouse germline and gene names are used. The sequence runs out 3 residues before the end of the CDR3; the remainder is reconstructed from the germline J gene. The chain recombines TRBV13-3 with TRBJ1-3; possible D gene TRBD1, 6 bases. Germline CDR1 is NNHDY and CDR2 is SYVADS. The CDR3 runs to 13 residues. V dropped 6 bases and J dropped 4 bases, with 11 bases sitting between them. Partial CDR3 DNA: TGTGCCAGCATAGTAACAGGGGGAAATACG. It is translated as CASIVTGGNT. Given in full, the CDR3 is CASIVTGGNTLYF.